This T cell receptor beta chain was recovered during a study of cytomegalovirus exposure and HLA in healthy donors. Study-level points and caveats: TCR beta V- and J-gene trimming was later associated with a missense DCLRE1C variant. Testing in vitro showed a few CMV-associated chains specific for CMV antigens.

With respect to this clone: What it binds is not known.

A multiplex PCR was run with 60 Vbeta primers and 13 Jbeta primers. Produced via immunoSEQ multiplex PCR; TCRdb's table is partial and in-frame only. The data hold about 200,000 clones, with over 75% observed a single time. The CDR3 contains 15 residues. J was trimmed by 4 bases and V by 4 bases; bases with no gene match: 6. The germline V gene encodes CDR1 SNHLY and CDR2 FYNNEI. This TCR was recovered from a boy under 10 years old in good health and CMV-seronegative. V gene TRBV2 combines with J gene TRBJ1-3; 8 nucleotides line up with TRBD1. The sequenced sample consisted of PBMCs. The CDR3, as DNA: TGTGCCAGCAGTGGACAGGGGAATTGGGGAAACACCATATATTTT. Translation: CASSGQGNWGNTIYF.